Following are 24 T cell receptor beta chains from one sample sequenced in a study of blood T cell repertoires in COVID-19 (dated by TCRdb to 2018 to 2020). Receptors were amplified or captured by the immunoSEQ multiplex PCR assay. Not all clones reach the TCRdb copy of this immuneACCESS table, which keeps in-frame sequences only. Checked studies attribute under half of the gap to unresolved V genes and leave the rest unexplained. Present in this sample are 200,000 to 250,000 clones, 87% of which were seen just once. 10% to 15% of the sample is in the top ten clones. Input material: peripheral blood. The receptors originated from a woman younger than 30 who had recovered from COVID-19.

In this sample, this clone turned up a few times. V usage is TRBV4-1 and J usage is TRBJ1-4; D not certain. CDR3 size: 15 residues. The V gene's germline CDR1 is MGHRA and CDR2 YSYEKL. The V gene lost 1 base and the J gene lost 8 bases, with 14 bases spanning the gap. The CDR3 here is CASSQGGGGEEKLFF. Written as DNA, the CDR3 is TGCGCCAGCAGCCAAGGAGGAGGCGGGGAAGAAAAACTGTTTTTT.

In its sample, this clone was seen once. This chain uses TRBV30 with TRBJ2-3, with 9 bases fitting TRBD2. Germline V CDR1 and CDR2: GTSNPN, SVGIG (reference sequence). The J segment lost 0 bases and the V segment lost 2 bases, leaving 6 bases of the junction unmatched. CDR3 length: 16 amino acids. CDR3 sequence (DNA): TGTGCCTGGAGTCAAGGTACTAGCGGGAGCACAGATACGCAGTATTTT. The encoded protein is CAWSQGTSGSTDTQYF.

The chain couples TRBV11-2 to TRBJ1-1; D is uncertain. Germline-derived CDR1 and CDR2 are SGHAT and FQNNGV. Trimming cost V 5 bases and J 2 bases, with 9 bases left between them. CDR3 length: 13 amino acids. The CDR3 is CASSAPVNTEAFF. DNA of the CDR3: TGTGCCAGCAGCGCCCCAGTAAACACTGAAGCTTTCTTT.

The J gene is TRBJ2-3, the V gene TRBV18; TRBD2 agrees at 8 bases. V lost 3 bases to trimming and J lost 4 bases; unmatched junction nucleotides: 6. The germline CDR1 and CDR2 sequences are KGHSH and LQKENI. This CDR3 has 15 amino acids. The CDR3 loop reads CASSPKAGESDTQYF. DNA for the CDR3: TGTGCCAGCTCACCCAAAGCGGGAGAATCAGATACGCAGTATTTT.

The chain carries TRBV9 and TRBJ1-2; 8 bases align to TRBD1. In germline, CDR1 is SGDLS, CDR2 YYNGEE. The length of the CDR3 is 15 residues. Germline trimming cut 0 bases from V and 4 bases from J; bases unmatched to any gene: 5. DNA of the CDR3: TGTGCCAGCAGCGTAGATCCAGGGGGCGGCTATGGCTACACCTTC. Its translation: CASSVDPGGGYGYTF.

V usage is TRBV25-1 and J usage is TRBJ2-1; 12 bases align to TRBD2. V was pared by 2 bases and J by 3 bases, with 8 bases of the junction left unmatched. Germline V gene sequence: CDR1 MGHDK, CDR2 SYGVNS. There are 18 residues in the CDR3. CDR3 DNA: TGTGCCAGCAGTGAAACCCGGACTAGCGGGAAGGACTACAATGAGCAGTTCTTC. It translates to CASSETRTSGKDYNEQFF.

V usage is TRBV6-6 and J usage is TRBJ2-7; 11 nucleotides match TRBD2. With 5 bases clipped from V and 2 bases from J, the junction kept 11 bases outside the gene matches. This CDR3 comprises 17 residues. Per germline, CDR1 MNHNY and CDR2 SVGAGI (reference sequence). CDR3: CASSRRGSGRAPYEQYF. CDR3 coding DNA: TGTGCCAGCAGTCGCCGGGGTAGCGGGAGGGCCCCCTACGAGCAGTACTTC.

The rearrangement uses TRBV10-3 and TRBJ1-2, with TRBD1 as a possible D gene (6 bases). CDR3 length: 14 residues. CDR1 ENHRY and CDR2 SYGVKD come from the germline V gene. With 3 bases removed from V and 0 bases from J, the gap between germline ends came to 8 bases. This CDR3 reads CAISEQGANYGYTF. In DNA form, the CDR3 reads TGTGCCATCAGTGAACAGGGAGCTAACTATGGCTACACCTTC.

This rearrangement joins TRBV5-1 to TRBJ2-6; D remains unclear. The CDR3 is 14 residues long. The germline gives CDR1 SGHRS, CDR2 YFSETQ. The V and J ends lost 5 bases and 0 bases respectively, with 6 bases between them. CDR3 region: CASSVGSGANVLTF. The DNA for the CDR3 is TGCGCCAGCAGTGTCGGCTCTGGGGCCAACGTCCTGACTTTC. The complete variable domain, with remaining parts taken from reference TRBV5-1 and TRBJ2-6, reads KAGVTQTPRYLIKTRGQQVTLSCSPISGHRSVSWYQQTPGQGLQFLFEYFSETQRNKGNFPGRFSGRQFSNSRSEMNVSTLELGDSALYLCASSVGSGANVLTFGAGSRLTVL.

The DNA of the CDR3 is TGCAGCGTTAAACAGTACTATGGCTACACCTTC. This encodes CSVKQYYGYTF. The chain recombines TRBV29-1 with TRBJ1-2; unclear D gene. CDR1 is SQVTM and CDR2 is ANQGSEA in the germline V gene. The CDR3 totals 11 residues. Deletions cut 5 bases from V and 3 bases from J, with 7 bases between.

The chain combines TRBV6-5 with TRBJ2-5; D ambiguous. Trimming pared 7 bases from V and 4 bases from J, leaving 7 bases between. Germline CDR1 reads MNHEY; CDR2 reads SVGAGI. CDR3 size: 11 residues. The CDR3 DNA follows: TGTGCCAGCAAGCGCGGAGAGACCCAGTACTTC. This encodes CASKRGETQYF.

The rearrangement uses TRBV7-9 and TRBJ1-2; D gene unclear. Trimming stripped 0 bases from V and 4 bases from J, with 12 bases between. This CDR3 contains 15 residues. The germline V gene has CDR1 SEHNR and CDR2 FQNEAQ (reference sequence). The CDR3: CASSLAQQTTYGYTF. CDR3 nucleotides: TGTGCCAGCAGCTTAGCCCAACAGACTACCTATGGCTACACCTTC.

The CDR3 spells CASSPLRERSYEQYF. CDR3 sequence (DNA): TGTGCCAGCTCACCTTTGCGGGAGAGGTCCTACGAGCAGTACTTC. This chain uses TRBV18 with TRBJ2-7; 7 bases map to TRBD2. In germline, CDR1 is KGHSH, CDR2 LQKENI. Trimming at V came to 3 bases and at J to 1 base, leaving 6 bases not matched to a gene. This CDR3 is 15 amino acids long.

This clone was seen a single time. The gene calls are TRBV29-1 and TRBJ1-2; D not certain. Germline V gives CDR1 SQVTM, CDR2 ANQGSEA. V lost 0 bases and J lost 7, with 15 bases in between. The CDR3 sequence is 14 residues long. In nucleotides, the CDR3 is TGCAGCGTTGAAGAATTCGGGAAGTGGGGTGGCTACACCTTC. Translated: CSVEEFGKWGGYTF.

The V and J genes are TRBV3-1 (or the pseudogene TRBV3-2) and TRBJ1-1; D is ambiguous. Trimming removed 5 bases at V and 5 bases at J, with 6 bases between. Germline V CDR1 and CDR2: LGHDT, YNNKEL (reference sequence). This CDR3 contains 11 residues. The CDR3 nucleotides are TGTGCCAGCAGCACAAAAACTGAAGCTTTCTTT. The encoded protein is CASSTKTEAFF.

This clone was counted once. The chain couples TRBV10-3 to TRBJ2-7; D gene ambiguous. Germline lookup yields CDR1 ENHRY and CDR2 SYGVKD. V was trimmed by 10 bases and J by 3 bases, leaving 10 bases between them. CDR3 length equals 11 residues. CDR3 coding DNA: TGTGCCAGCCAGGAATTCTACGAGCAGTACTTC. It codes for CASQEFYEQYF.

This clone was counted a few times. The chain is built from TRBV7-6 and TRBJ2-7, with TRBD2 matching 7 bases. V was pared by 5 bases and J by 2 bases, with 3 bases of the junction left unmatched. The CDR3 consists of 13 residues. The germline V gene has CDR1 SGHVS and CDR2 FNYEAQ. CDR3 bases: TGTGCCAGCAGCCTCGGACTAGCCTACGAGCAGTACTTC. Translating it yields CASSLGLAYEQYF.

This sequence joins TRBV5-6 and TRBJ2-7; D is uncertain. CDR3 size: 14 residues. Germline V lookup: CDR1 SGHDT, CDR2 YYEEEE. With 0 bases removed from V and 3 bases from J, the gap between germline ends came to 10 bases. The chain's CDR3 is CASSLGQAGYEQYF. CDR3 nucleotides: TGTGCCAGCAGCTTGGGGCAGGCCGGCTACGAGCAGTACTTC.

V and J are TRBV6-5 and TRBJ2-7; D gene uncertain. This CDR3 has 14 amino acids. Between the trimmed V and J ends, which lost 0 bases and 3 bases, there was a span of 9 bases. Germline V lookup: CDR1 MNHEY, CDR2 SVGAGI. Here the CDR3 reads CASSYSQAGYEQYF. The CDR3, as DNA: TGTGCCAGCAGTTACTCCCAGGCCGGCTACGAGCAGTACTTC.

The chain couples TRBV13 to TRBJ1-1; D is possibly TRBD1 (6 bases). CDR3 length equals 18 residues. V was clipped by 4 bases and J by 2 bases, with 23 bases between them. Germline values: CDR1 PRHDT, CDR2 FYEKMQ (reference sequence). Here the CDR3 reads CASSSTGFGVIRNTEAFF. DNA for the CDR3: TGTGCCAGCAGCTCAACAGGGTTCGGTGTGATAAGAAACACTGAAGCTTTCTTT.

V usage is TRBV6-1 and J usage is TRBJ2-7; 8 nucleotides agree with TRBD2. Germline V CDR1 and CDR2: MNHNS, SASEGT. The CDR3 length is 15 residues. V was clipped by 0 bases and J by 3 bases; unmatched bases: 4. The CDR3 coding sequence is TGTGCCAGCAGTGAAGCGGCTAGCGGGTACTACGAGCAGTACTTC. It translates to CASSEAASGYYEQYF.

DNA of the CDR3: TGTGCCAGCAGCCGACAAGGGGGCAATAATTCACCCCTCCACTTT. As protein: CASSRQGGNNSPLHF. The chain uses TRBV2 and TRBJ1-6; 7 bases line up with TRBD1. CDR1 is SNHLY and CDR2 is FYNNEI in the germline V gene. The CDR3 spans 15 residues. J lost 5 bases, V lost 6 bases, and 7 bases had no gene match.

DNA of the CDR3: TGTGCCAGCAGTTTATTCGCCAGGGGCAGTCAGCCCCAGCATTTT. Translated, it gives CASSLFARGSQPQHF. V gene TRBV27 combines with J gene TRBJ1-5; possibly TRBD1 for D (6 bases). CDR3 length equals 15 residues. Trimming left V 1 base short and J 6 bases short, with 13 bases between. Germline CDR1 reads MNHEY; CDR2 reads SMNVEV (reference sequence).

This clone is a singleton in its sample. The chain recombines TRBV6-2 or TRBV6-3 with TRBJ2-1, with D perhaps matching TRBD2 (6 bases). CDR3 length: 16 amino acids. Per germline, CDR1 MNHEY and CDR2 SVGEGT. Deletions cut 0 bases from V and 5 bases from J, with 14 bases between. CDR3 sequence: CASSYSARDSDNEQFF. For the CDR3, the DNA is TGTGCCAGCAGTTACTCGGCCCGGGACTCTGACAATGAGCAGTTCTTC.